Listed here is a single T cell receptor beta chain. Its antigen remains unknown. This sample is part of a study of T-cell memory formation after mild COVID-19. Study-wide results and limits: The CD4+ clones that contracted clustered mainly within CM and EM, and the CD8+ clones concentrated in EMRA. Clones that shrank (day 15 to 85) were balanced CD4/CD8, whereas later expanders leaned CD4+.

J gave up 7 bases and V 0 bases, and 6 bases lay outside the gene matches. This CDR3 has 17 residues. Germline V gene sequence: CDR1 KGHDR, CDR2 SFDVKD. TCRdb reprocessed the 5' RACE reads via MiXCR and lists one record per CDR3 protein. The sample carries fewer than 450,000 distinct CDR3 sequences, around a fifth recorded once. The sample consisted of PBMCs or a T cell subset sorted from them (not recorded which). J is TRBJ2-1 and V is TRBV24-1; 12 bases map to TRBD2. The receptor was isolated from an adult woman who had mild COVID-19 (a few samples of this study predate the infection). Cell type and time point are not known. The chain's CDR3 is CATSDLSLAGGLNEQFF. The CDR3 bases are TGTGCCACCAGTGATTTGTCCCTAGCGGGAGGGTTAAATGAGCAGTTCTTC.